The T cell receptor (beta chain) under discussion was sequenced for a study of T cells in women clearing cervical HPV infection. On the study more broadly: Blood came at first lesion visit for cases, post-clearance for controls.

Generated by immunoSEQ multiplex PCR, the TCRdb table keeps only in-frame clones and is missing some. The table lists 20,000 to 30,000 clones, with 6.6% in the top ten. Points on this clone: The CDR3 end is not reached by the read, which stops 3 residues before it; the germline J gene fills it in.

Germline assignment: CDR1 SGHNT and CDR2 YYREEE (reference sequence). This CDR3 is 15 amino acids long. V dropped 2 bases and J dropped 3; count of bases not matched to a gene: 4. The TCR originated in a woman between 18 and 69 years old with a cervical HPV16 infection that either progressed to CIN3+ or cleared (not recorded which). Sequenced sample: blood buffy coat. J is TRBJ2-1 and V is TRBV5-4, with 8 bases identical to TRBD2. The covered CDR3 bases are TGTGCCAGCAGCTTACTAGCGGCCCTCTACAATGAG. This translates into CASSLLAALYNE. The entire CDR3 is CASSLLAALYNEQFF.